This T cell receptor (beta chain) emerged from a study of T cell responses to AZD1222 COVID-19 vaccine (dated by TCRdb to the early 2020s). As for the study more broadly: A total of just over 230 trial participants underwent TCR sequencing, of whom some 210 received two doses of AZD1222 and some 26 received two doses of the MenACWY control vaccine. Trial participants were enrolled by age into 18-55, 56-69 and 70-plus year subgroups, with roughly 160, 29 and 62 TCR-sequenced participants respectively. Overall study results and their limits: The whole spike protein was spanned by vaccine-associated CD4 TCRs, and dominant responses were seen in regions 160-218 and 743-854. Conclusions about previously exposed vaccinees are limited because only 5 or 6 AZD1222 recipients were SARS-CoV-2 seropositive at baseline. Because no samples from the day 14 peak response were available, repertoires could be characterized only after the peak T cell response. Nearly half of unique spike-specific TCRs reportedly recognized epitopes outside regions mutated in the B.1.351 and B.1.1.7 variants. After two AZD1222 doses, spike-specific TCR breadth and depth were significantly higher than at day 0 and than in MenACWY recipients. Participants were mostly white British and included more females than males, and it was suggested by the authors that clonal diversity may have been underestimated. In the small 56-69-year group, the increase in depth fell short of significance, most likely because of low power.

About this clone: It has no known antigen specificity. It has no much larger one-base neighbor in the sample; base qualities were not kept.

The CDR1 and CDR2 encoded by the germline V gene are SGHTA and FQGNSA. Trimming takes 4 bases from V and 7 bases from J, and the germline ends sit 8 bases apart. The CDR3 has 12 amino acids, counting the end cysteine and phenylalanine. Only the CDR3 DNA is retained, 36 bases long and in frame from the first base. The CDR3 regions of human TCRbeta chains were analyzed by immunosequencing. Per the authors' processing: TCRs in the repertoires were compared against a reference library of SARS-CoV-2-specific TCRs that had been generated with the MIRA antigen-specificity platform. Breadth meant the fraction of unique TCRs that were SARS-CoV-2-associated, whereas depth meant the fraction of total T cells that were SARS-CoV-2-associated. Using the MIRA data, each spike-specific TCR was mapped to the spike region that the TCR reacts to and placed in a CD4 or CD8 class. Log10-transformed breadth and depth values were compared by one-way ANOVA with Sidak's multiple comparisons tests. Entries here come from immuneACCESS through TCRdb and include only in-frame sequences with V and J called. Some clones fail to appear in such tables; in the studies checked, an unresolved V gene covers under half of the shortfall, and the cause of the remainder is unknown. The D gene and trimming were derived from the DNA, and the V and J assignments and clone size from that table. The sample table holds 200,000 to 250,000 clones, of which 93% were seen once. 1% of the sample is taken by the ten largest.

Per the publication, the time point label means: baseline before first vaccination. The treatment or condition tag for this specimen amounts to: meningococcal conjugate vaccine given as trial control. The vaccinee samples were drawn from two UK trials, COV001 and COV002, one of which was a single-blind randomized controlled phase 2/3 trial testing AZD1222 (ChAdOx1 nCoV-19) in healthy adults. For TCRbeta chain sequencing, PBMC samples from trial participants were taken at day 0 and at day 28 after the second dose. Specimen: peripheral blood, collected on day 0 of MenACWY control vaccination. The chain is made from TRBV7-2 and TRBJ1-5; a confident D gene designation cannot be given. This receptor was taken from an adult in good health. The DNA sequence is as follows: TGTGCCAGCAGCTCAATGAGCCAGCCCCAGCATTTT. This gives the protein CASSSMSQPQHF.